A single sample is the source of the 9 T cell receptor beta chains below, sequenced in a study of blood T cell repertoires in COVID-19. Only in-frame clones appear in the TCRdb table, and some are missing; sequencing was by immunoSEQ multiplex PCR. The sample has about 250,000 clones; about 86% are singletons. Sequenced input: peripheral blood. Source of these receptors: a man aged 40-55 years with active or convalescent COVID-19.

V is TRBV4-1 and J is TRBJ1-2; a weak D match, TRBD1 (5 bases). The CDR3 extends over 14 amino acids. The V and J ends lost 1 base and 11 bases respectively, with 17 bases between them. Germline CDR1 is MGHRA and CDR2 is YSYEKL. In DNA form, the CDR3 reads TGCGCCAGCAGCCAAGTCGCGGGACGAAGGAGGTACACCTTC. As protein: CASSQVAGRRRYTF.

This chain uses TRBV6-5 with TRBJ1-1; 8 positions match TRBD1. The V gene's germline CDR1 is MNHEY and CDR2 SVGAGI. Germline trimming cut 4 bases from V and 2 bases from J; bases unmatched to any gene: 3. This CDR3 comprises 14 residues. The CDR3 region is CASSSGTGNTEAFF. CDR3 in DNA: TGTGCCAGCAGTTCCGGGACAGGCAACACTGAAGCTTTCTTT.

The chain uses TRBV24-1 and TRBJ2-1, with 7 bases lining up with TRBD1. The junction had 12 bases not matched to a gene; V was cut back by 3 bases and J by 8 bases. This CDR3 region has 16 residues. Germline-derived CDR1 and CDR2 are KGHDR and SFDVKD. CDR3 in DNA: TGTGCCACCAGTGATGCCGACAGGGCACTTATAGATGAGCAGTTCTTC. This translates into CATSDADRALIDEQFF.

The rearrangement links TRBV5-4 to TRBJ1-2; TRBD1 aligns across 7 bases. This CDR3 is built from 15 residues. The trim removed 4 bases at V and 4 bases at J, leaving 10 bases unmatched. CDR1 and CDR2 (germline): SGHNT, YYREEE (reference sequence). The chain's CDR3 is CASSPTMGTAYGYTF. Written as DNA, the CDR3 is TGTGCCAGCAGCCCTACGATGGGGACAGCCTATGGCTACACCTTC.

The table lists this clone with a count of one. The chain has TRBV11-2 and TRBJ1-2; the match to TRBD1 covers 8 bases. The CDR3 loop spans 15 amino acids. Trimming at V came to 0 bases and at J to 5 bases, leaving 5 bases not matched to a gene. The germline CDR1 and CDR2 sequences are SGHAT and FQNNGV. The CDR3 region is CASSLEQGAKYGYTF. Here the CDR3 DNA reads TGTGCCAGCAGCTTAGAGCAGGGGGCAAAATATGGCTACACCTTC.

The CDR3 DNA reads TGTGCCAGCAGTGAGCAGCCCGGACAGGGTCCGTTCTTC. It translates to CASSEQPGQGPFF. The chain uses TRBV6-1 and TRBJ2-1, with 8 bases lining up with TRBD1. Trimming cost V 3 bases and J 15 bases; bases outside gene matches: 10. The CDR3 runs 13 residues. CDR1 MNHNS and CDR2 SASEGT come from the germline V gene.

The chain has TRBV5-1 and TRBJ2-1; maybe TRBD2 (5 bases). V lost 0 bases and J lost 5, with 12 bases in between. The germline CDR1 and CDR2 sequences are SGHRS and YFSETQ. The CDR3 has 15 residues. The DNA for the CDR3 is TGCGCCAGCAGCTTGGGTGGGAGTACTGACAATGAGCAGTTCTTC. This encodes CASSLGGSTDNEQFF.

The chain uses TRBV2 and TRBJ2-5; the match to TRBD1 covers 7 bases. Losses at the gene ends were 6 bases for V and 2 bases for J; bases not matched to a gene: 3. Germline V lookup: CDR1 SNHLY, CDR2 FYNNEI. The CDR3 has 13 residues. The CDR3 nucleotides are TGTGCCAGCAGGATGGGACAGCAAGAGACCCAGTACTTC. It translates to CASRMGQQETQYF. Complete variable domain (other parts from reference TRBV2 and TRBJ2-5): EPEVTQTPSHQVTQMGQEVILRCVPISNHLYFYWYRQILGQKVEFLVSFYNNEISEKSEIFDDQFSVERPDGSNFTLKIRSTKLEDSAMYFCASRMGQQETQYFGPGTRLLVL.

The sample holds a few counts of this clone. This chain joins TRBV5-1 and TRBJ2-1; 10 bases are shared with TRBD2. Unmatched junction bases numbered 4, after V lost 1 base and J lost 6 bases. The CDR3 is 15 amino acids. The germline V gene encodes CDR1 SGHRS and CDR2 YFSETQ. The CDR3 nucleotides are TGCGCCAGCAGCTTGCCCCTAGCGGGGGTCAATGAGCAGTTCTTC. Translation gives CASSLPLAGVNEQFF.